The 21 T cell receptor beta chains reported below all come from one sample, sequenced in a study of T cells in localized non-small cell lung cancer. Profiled with immunoSEQ multiplex PCR; TCRdb holds only in-frame clones, not every one. The sample lists tens of thousands of clones; roughly 87% were seen once. Sequenced here: peripheral blood, sampled before any cancer treatment. These receptor sequences come from a man aged 40 to 70 with stage I squamous cell lung carcinoma.

The chain recombines TRBV2 with TRBJ1-1, with D uncertain. V was clipped by 6 bases and J by 4 bases, with 15 bases between them. The CDR3 is 14 residues long. The V gene's germline CDR1 is SNHLY and CDR2 FYNNEI. CDR3 DNA sequence: TGTGCCAGCAGCGCCGCACGCGATACCACTGAAGCTTTCTTT. It codes for CASSAARDTTEAFF.

The rearrangement links TRBV5-1 to TRBJ2-3; 10 nucleotides line up with TRBD2. J gave up 2 bases and V 4 bases, and 4 bases lay outside the gene matches. Germline loops: CDR1 SGHRS, CDR2 YFSETQ. The CDR3 runs to 15 residues. In nucleotides, the CDR3 is TGCGCCAGCAGCCTCCTAGCGGGGGACACAGATACGCAGTATTTT. Protein sequence: CASSLLAGDTDTQYF. Using reference TRBV5-1 and TRBJ2-3 for the parts outside the CDR3, the full variable domain is KAGVTQTPRYLIKTRGQQVTLSCSPISGHRSVSWYQQTPGQGLQFLFEYFSETQRNKGNFPGRFSGRQFSNSRSEMNVSTLELGDSALYLCASSLLAGDTDTQYFGPGTRLTVL.

Only one count was recorded for this clone. V gene TRBV15 combines with J gene TRBJ1-2; D is uncertain. The germline V gene has CDR1 LNHNV and CDR2 YYDKDF (reference sequence). The CDR3 runs to 13 residues. V lost 5 bases to trimming and J lost 7 bases, with 14 bases between them. CDR3 sequence: CATSLDVPGGYTF. The CDR3 region has the DNA TGTGCCACCAGCCTCGACGTCCCGGGTGGCTACACCTTC. The full variable domain, its missing parts supplied by reference TRBV15 and TRBJ1-2, is DAMVIQNPRYQVTQFGKPVTLSCSQTLNHNVMYWYQQKSSQAPKLLFHYYDKDFNNEADTPDNFQSRRPNTSFCFLDIRSPGLGDTAMYLCATSLDVPGGYTFGSGTRLTVV.

V is TRBV6-6 and J is TRBJ1-1, with D perhaps TRBD1 (5 bases). V dropped 8 bases and J dropped 8 bases, with 12 bases sitting between them. This CDR3 contains 11 residues. Germline V lookup: CDR1 MNHNY, CDR2 SVGAGI (reference sequence). The CDR3 nucleotides are TGTGCCAGCCACGGGGCGGACGAAGCTTTCTTT. It specifies CASHGADEAFF.

The chain is built from TRBV10-2 and TRBJ1-6, with D uncertain. CDR3 length: 12 amino acids. Trimming left V 8 bases short and J 6 bases short, with 8 bases between. Germline V gene sequence: CDR1 WSHSY, CDR2 SAAADI. This CDR3 is CASGLANSPLHF. The CDR3 region has the DNA TGCGCCAGCGGGCTAGCTAATTCACCCCTCCACTTT.

The chain carries TRBV9 and TRBJ2-3; 7 bases agree with TRBD1. The CDR3 is made up of 18 amino acids. J was trimmed by 7 bases and V by 3 bases; bases with no gene match: 20. Germline CDR1 and CDR2: SGDLS and YYNGEE. CDR3 in DNA: TGTGCCAGCAGCGCACGTAGTCTGACAGGGATAGGACTTAATACGCAGTATTTT. It is translated as CASSARSLTGIGLNTQYF. Complete variable domain (other parts from reference TRBV9 and TRBJ2-3): DSGVTQTPKHLITATGQRVTLRCSPRSGDLSVYWYQQSLDQGLQFLIQYYNGEERAKGNILERFSAQQFPDLHSELNLSSLELGDSALYFCASSARSLTGIGLNTQYFGPGTRLTVL.

The rearrangement links TRBV19 to TRBJ1-3, with D unclear. In germline, CDR1 is LNHDA, CDR2 SQIVND (reference sequence). V was shortened by 7 bases and J by 0 bases, with 16 bases between the two germline ends. CDR3 size: 16 residues. The CDR3 spells CASTPLAGNSGNTIYF. CDR3 coding DNA: TGTGCCAGTACCCCGCTGGCGGGAAACTCTGGAAACACCATATATTTT.

The gene calls are TRBV19 and TRBJ1-4; D might be TRBD1 (5 bases). With 5 bases removed from V and 0 bases from J, the gap between germline ends came to 16 bases. Germline CDR1 reads LNHDA; CDR2 reads SQIVND (reference sequence). The length of the CDR3 is 17 residues. The CDR3 region has the DNA TGTGCCAGTAGTCCCGACAGAGGGAGGTCAACTAATGAAAAACTGTTTTTT. Its translation: CASSPDRGRSTNEKLFF.

The genes are TRBV10-2 and TRBJ2-1, with 9 bases fitting TRBD2. The V gene's germline CDR1 is WSHSY and CDR2 SAAADI. Trimming cost V 6 bases and J 4 bases; bases outside gene matches: 7. The CDR3 consists of 15 residues. The CDR3 DNA follows: TGCGCCAGCAGCTTTAGCGGGGGCCCTTACAATGAGCAGTTCTTC. Its protein is CASSFSGGPYNEQFF.

In DNA, the CDR3 is TGTGCCAGCATGGTGAAGTACGAGCAGTACTTC. Translated, it gives CASMVKYEQYF. This chain links TRBV2 with TRBJ2-7, with D unresolved. Germline V CDR1 and CDR2: SNHLY, FYNNEI. CDR3 size: 11 residues. V gave up 7 bases and J gave up 4 bases, with 8 bases separating them.

The J gene is TRBJ1-5, the V gene TRBV4-2; D is perhaps TRBD1 (6 bases). Germline V gene sequence: CDR1 LGHNA, CDR2 YNFKEQ. Trimming pared 4 bases from V and 1 base from J, leaving 20 bases between. The CDR3 length is 18 residues. CDR3 in amino acids: CASSRLLRTEESNQPQHF. The CDR3 DNA reads as TGTGCCAGCAGCCGACTATTAAGGACAGAAGAAAGCAATCAGCCCCAGCATTTT.

This chain connects TRBV2 to TRBJ2-6; D is uncertain. Per the germline V gene, CDR1 is SNHLY and CDR2 is FYNNEI. The CDR3 sequence is 15 residues long. Trimming took off 6 bases at V and 0 bases at J, with 9 bases between the two ends. The CDR3: CASSVRSSGANVLTF. In nucleotides, the CDR3 is TGTGCCAGCAGCGTCAGGAGCTCTGGGGCCAACGTCCTGACTTTC.

The CDR3 sequence is CASSEYRGLITDTQYF. CDR3 DNA: TGTGCCAGCAGTGAATATCGGGGACTCATCACAGATACGCAGTATTTT. J is TRBJ2-3 and V is TRBV25-1, with D possibly being TRBD2 (6 bases). CDR1 and CDR2 (germline): MGHDK, SYGVNS. CDR3 length equals 16 residues. The V gene lost 0 bases and the J gene lost 2 bases, with 12 bases spanning the gap.

The V gene is TRBV27, the J gene TRBJ2-5; 8 bases are shared with TRBD2. The CDR3 has 16 residues. From germline, CDR1 is MNHEY and CDR2 SMNVEV (reference sequence). Unmatched junction bases numbered 10, after V lost 5 bases and J lost 2 bases. CDR3 protein: CASSLRGGGLQETQYF. The DNA of the CDR3 is TGTGCCAGCAGTCTCCGGGGGGGCGGACTACAAGAGACCCAGTACTTC.

V gene TRBV5-5 combines with J gene TRBJ1-6; D unresolved. Germline-derived CDR1 and CDR2 are SGHKS and YYEKEE (reference sequence). This CDR3 has 16 residues. The ends were cut back, 0 bases at V and 0 bases at J, with 7 bases in the middle. The CDR3 sequence is CASSLGPGSYNSPLHF. Written as DNA, the CDR3 is TGTGCCAGCAGCTTGGGTCCTGGCTCCTATAATTCACCCCTCCACTTT.

As DNA, the CDR3 is TGCGCCAGCAGCCAAGACTTGGGGGGGACTGCCTACGAGCAGTACTTC. Encoded protein: CASSQDLGGTAYEQYF. The chain uses TRBV4-1 and TRBJ2-7; 7 bases align to TRBD2. V was pared by 0 bases and J by 2 bases, with 7 bases of the junction left unmatched. Germline values: CDR1 MGHRA, CDR2 YSYEKL. The CDR3 extends over 16 amino acids.

The chain uses TRBV18 and TRBJ2-7, with a possible D match to TRBD1 (5 bases). The CDR3 sequence is 13 residues long. Deletions cut 1 base from V and 6 bases from J, with 10 bases between. The V gene's germline CDR1 is KGHSH and CDR2 LQKENI. CDR3 loop: CASSPRQGGEQYF. The CDR3 region has the DNA TGTGCCAGCTCACCACGCCAGGGTGGCGAGCAGTACTTC.

In nucleotides, the CDR3 is TGTGCCAGCAGCTTGCGGACTAGCGGGGGGGCAGATACGCAGTATTTT. Translation: CASSLRTSGGADTQYF. V is TRBV5-4 and J is TRBJ2-3, with TRBD2 matching over 15 bases. V trimming: 1 base; J trimming: 4 bases; junction bases outside the gene matches: 1. Germline lookup yields CDR1 SGHNT and CDR2 YYREEE (reference sequence). The CDR3 length is 16 residues.

This rearrangement joins TRBV6-5 to TRBJ2-7; D is unresolved. The CDR3 consists of 10 residues. Trimming took 8 bases from V and 6 from J, leaving 8 bases between them. Per the germline V gene, CDR1 is MNHEY and CDR2 is SVGAGI. The CDR3 region has the DNA TGTGCCAGCGGAATGTTCGAGCAGTACTTC. Translated: CASGMFEQYF.

V and J are TRBV28 and TRBJ1-2; D gene uncertain. Germline values: CDR1 MDHEN, CDR2 SYDVKM. The CDR3 is 13 amino acids. Trimming shortened V by 2 bases and J by 3 bases, and 7 bases separated the two germline ends. The CDR3 here is CASSLQGYYGYTF. The CDR3 bases are TGTGCCAGCAGTTTACAAGGGTACTATGGCTACACCTTC.

The chain combines TRBV5-6 with TRBJ1-5, with a weak D call TRBD1 (6 bases). In germline, CDR1 is SGHDT, CDR2 YYEEEE. This CDR3 spans 15 amino acids. V lost 2 bases to trimming and J lost 0 bases, with 9 bases between them. The CDR3 coding sequence is TGTGCCAGCAGCTTAACAGGGATTAGCAATCAGCCCCAGCATTTT. As protein: CASSLTGISNQPQHF. The whole variable domain, filled in from reference TRBV5-6 and TRBJ1-5, reads DAGVTQSPTHLIKTRGQQVTLRCSPKSGHDTVSWYQQALGQGPQFIFQYYEEEERQRGNFPDRFSGHQFPNYSSELNVNALLLGDSALYLCASSLTGISNQPQHFGDGTRLSIL.